This T cell receptor (beta chain) was identified during a study of T cells in Graves' hyperthyroidism and ophthalmopathy. Germline assignment: CDR1 SEHNR and CDR2 FQNEAQ (reference sequence). V trimming: 4 bases; J trimming: 6 bases; junction bases outside the gene matches: 11. This CDR3 comprises 16 residues. In its sample, this clonotype was seen a few times. Researchers amplified the TCR beta CDR3 regions from RNA transcripts. The primer set for the first-round RT-PCR of the TCR CDR3 was HTBI. One entry per CDR3 protein results from TCRdb running MiXCR on the multiplex PCR reads. This sample yields approximately 330,000 distinct CDR3 sequences, of which under 25% are seen a single time; around 45% belongs to the top ten. The hyperthyroidism patients had all been newly diagnosed, and their disease duration was under 2 months. Their ages ranged from 18 to 65 years.

This clonotype was obtained from a woman in her forties or fifties with Graves' hyperthyroidism. The rearrangement joins TRBV7-9 to TRBJ2-4; 8 positions agree with TRBD1. Sequenced material: blood. CDR3 protein: CASSSRTGLDRNIQYF. As DNA, the CDR3 is TGTGCCAGCAGCTCCCGGACAGGGTTAGACAGAAACATTCAGTACTTC.